These T cell receptor beta chains were read from a single sample in a study of blood T cell repertoires in COVID-19. This table comes from immunoSEQ multiplex PCR, and its TCRdb copy is limited to in-frame clones, with some not included. The sample records 200,000 to 300,000 clones, around 88% being singletons. Sequenced: peripheral blood. These receptors came from a woman in her twenties or thirties with COVID-19, enrolled during active disease. Both conserved end residues are part of each CDR3. A D gene is named only where the DNA matches it firmly. The size field is filled for only some rows; it gives once, few, many or a size class.

clone size: once; D gene: -; J gene: TRBJ1-1; V gene: TRBV19; CDR3 DNA: TGTGCCAGTACCTCGACAGGAAGGCGGCGTGAAGCTTTCTTT; CDR3 protein: CASTSTGRRREAFF
clone size: -; D gene: -; J gene: TRBJ1-5; V gene: TRBV28; CDR3 DNA: TGTGCCAGCAGCTTTACAGGCCTCAATCAGCCCCAGCATTTT; CDR3 protein: CASSFTGLNQPQHF
clone size: -; D gene: TRBD2; J gene: TRBJ2-1; V gene: TRBV6-5; CDR3 DNA: TGTGCCAGCAGTCGAGCGGGGGGGGAATCGCGGGAGCAGTTCTTC; CDR3 protein: CASSRAGGESREQFF
clone size: -; D gene: -; J gene: TRBJ1-2; V gene: TRBV6-5; CDR3 DNA: TGTGCCAGCACCCCCTCACTAATAGGTGGCTACACCTTC; CDR3 protein: CASTPSLIGGYTF
clone size: -; D gene: TRBD2; J gene: TRBJ2-3; V gene: TRBV10-1; CDR3 DNA: TGCGCCAGCAGTACGGGACTAGCGGGGAGTAGCACAGATACGCAGTATTTT; CDR3 protein: CASSTGLAGSSTDTQYF
clone size: -; D gene: TRBD2; J gene: TRBJ2-5; V gene: TRBV7-2; CDR3 DNA: TGTGCCAGCAGCTTGTACGGGGGGGCCGGAGAGACCCAGTACTTC; CDR3 protein: CASSLYGGAGETQYF
clone size: few; D gene: -; J gene: TRBJ1-1; V gene: TRBV11-2; CDR3 DNA: TGTGCCAGCAGCTTAGACAGGGCCGGCACTGAAGCTTTCTTT; CDR3 protein: CASSLDRAGTEAFF
clone size: -; D gene: -; J gene: TRBJ2-2; V gene: TRBV7-8; CDR3 DNA: TGTGCCAGCAGCGGCACGCAGGAGGTGGTCGGGGAGCTGTTTTTT; CDR3 protein: CASSGTQEVVGELFF
clone size: -; D gene: TRBD1; J gene: TRBJ2-7; V gene: TRBV7-8; CDR3 DNA: TGTGCCAGCAGCTCCGTTCCGACAGGGGCCGGTTACGAGCAGTACTTC; CDR3 protein: CASSSVPTGAGYEQYF
clone size: -; D gene: -; J gene: TRBJ1-5; V gene: TRBV19; CDR3 DNA: TGTGCCAGTAGACCATCGGCAGGCAGCAATCAGCCCCAGCATTTT; CDR3 protein: CASRPSAGSNQPQHF
clone size: few; D gene: -; J gene: TRBJ1-1; V gene: TRBV29-1; CDR3 DNA: TGCAGCGTTGATAATTATGGGAAAGCGGGGGACACTGAAGCTTTCTTT; CDR3 protein: CSVDNYGKAGDTEAFF
clone size: few; D gene: -; J gene: TRBJ2-7; V gene: TRBV28; CDR3 DNA: TGTGCCAGCAGTTTAACCCGTACAGGGCCCTACGAGCAGTACTTC; CDR3 protein: CASSLTRTGPYEQYF
clone size: -; D gene: TRBD1; J gene: TRBJ1-2; V gene: TRBV4-1; CDR3 DNA: TGCGCCAGCAGCCAACGGGCAGGGGGAAACTATGGCTACACCTTC; CDR3 protein: CASSQRAGGNYGYTF
clone size: -; D gene: -; J gene: TRBJ2-3; V gene: TRBV19; CDR3 DNA: TGTGCCAGTAGTATTGGGGGGTCGGAAGATACGCAGTATTTT; CDR3 protein: CASSIGGSEDTQYF
clone size: -; D gene: TRBD2; J gene: TRBJ2-5; V gene: TRBV6-5; CDR3 DNA: TGTGCCAGCAGTCCAGCGGGAGGGCCGACGACCCAGTACTTC; CDR3 protein: CASSPAGGPTTQYF
clone size: -; D gene: -; J gene: TRBJ2-4; V gene: TRBV14; CDR3 DNA: TGTGCCAGCAGCCCCACCCCCCTCCAGGGAGGTTATATTGTAACCAAAAACATTCAGTACTTC; CDR3 protein: CASSPTPLQGGYIVTKNIQYF
clone size: -; D gene: TRBD1; J gene: TRBJ2-3; V gene: TRBV7-9; CDR3 DNA: TGTGCCAGCAGCTTATACCTGACAGGGAGCACAGATACGCAGTATTTT; CDR3 protein: CASSLYLTGSTDTQYF
clone size: once; D gene: -; J gene: TRBJ2-3; V gene: TRBV4-1; CDR3 DNA: TGCGCCAGCAGCCAACGCTGGGGGGAGCCCATGGCAGATACGCAGTATTTT; CDR3 protein: CASSQRWGEPMADTQYF
clone size: -; D gene: TRBD1; J gene: TRBJ1-1; V gene: TRBV9; CDR3 DNA: TGTGCCAGCAGCGTAGTGCAGGGGGCGACTGAAGCTTTCTTT; CDR3 protein: CASSVVQGATEAFF
clone size: few; D gene: TRBD2; J gene: TRBJ2-5; V gene: TRBV5-1; CDR3 DNA: TGCGCCAGCAGCTTTGGGGCCCCCCTAGCGGGGATATCGTGGGAGACCCAGTACTTC; CDR3 protein: CASSFGAPLAGISWETQYF
clone size: -; D gene: -; J gene: TRBJ1-1; V gene: TRBV4-2; CDR3 DNA: TGTGCCAGCAGCCAGGATACAGGTAACACTGAAGCTTTCTTT; CDR3 protein: CASSQDTGNTEAFF
clone size: once; D gene: -; J gene: TRBJ2-1; V gene: TRBV20-1; CDR3 DNA: TGCAGTGCTAGTGGCGGGGTTCGCTCCTACAATGAGCAGTTCTTC; CDR3 protein: CSASGGVRSYNEQFF
clone size: -; D gene: TRBD1; J gene: TRBJ1-5; V gene: TRBV7-6; CDR3 DNA: TGTGCCAGCAGCAAACAGGGGGATCAGCCCCAGCATTTT; CDR3 protein: CASSKQGDQPQHF
clone size: -; D gene: TRBD1; J gene: TRBJ1-1; V gene: TRBV6-6; CDR3 DNA: TGTGCCAGCAGTAGACAGGGTGAAGCTTTCTTT; CDR3 protein: CASSRQGEAFF
clone size: -; D gene: TRBD1; J gene: TRBJ2-2; V gene: TRBV11-3; CDR3 DNA: TGTGCCAGCAGTTTGACAGGGGCCGGGTCCGGGGAGCTGTTTTTT; CDR3 protein: CASSLTGAGSGELFF
clone size: -; D gene: TRBD1; J gene: TRBJ1-2; V gene: TRBV19; CDR3 DNA: TGTGCCAGTAGGACCTGGGGACAGGCGCTCACCTTC; CDR3 protein: CASRTWGQALTF
clone size: few; D gene: -; J gene: TRBJ1-1; V gene: TRBV6-5; CDR3 DNA: TGTGCCAGCAGTTACTCCCAGGGGCTCGGGGAAGCTTTCTTT; CDR3 protein: CASSYSQGLGEAFF
clone size: once; D gene: -; J gene: TRBJ2-7; V gene: TRBV11-2; CDR3 DNA: TGTGCCAGCAGCCCAACAGCAGGACAGACAAAATACGAGCAGTACTTC; CDR3 protein: CASSPTAGQTKYEQYF
clone size: -; D gene: -; J gene: TRBJ2-2; V gene: TRBV4-3; CDR3 DNA: TGCGCCAGCAGCCACCCCGGTGGGGCGGACACCGGGGAGCTGTTTTTT; CDR3 protein: CASSHPGGADTGELFF
clone size: once; D gene: -; J gene: TRBJ2-5; V gene: TRBV6-2/TRBV6-3; CDR3 DNA: TGTGCCAGCAGTTACGAAACAGGCATTGGGGTGGAGACCCAGTACTTC; CDR3 protein: CASSYETGIGVETQYF